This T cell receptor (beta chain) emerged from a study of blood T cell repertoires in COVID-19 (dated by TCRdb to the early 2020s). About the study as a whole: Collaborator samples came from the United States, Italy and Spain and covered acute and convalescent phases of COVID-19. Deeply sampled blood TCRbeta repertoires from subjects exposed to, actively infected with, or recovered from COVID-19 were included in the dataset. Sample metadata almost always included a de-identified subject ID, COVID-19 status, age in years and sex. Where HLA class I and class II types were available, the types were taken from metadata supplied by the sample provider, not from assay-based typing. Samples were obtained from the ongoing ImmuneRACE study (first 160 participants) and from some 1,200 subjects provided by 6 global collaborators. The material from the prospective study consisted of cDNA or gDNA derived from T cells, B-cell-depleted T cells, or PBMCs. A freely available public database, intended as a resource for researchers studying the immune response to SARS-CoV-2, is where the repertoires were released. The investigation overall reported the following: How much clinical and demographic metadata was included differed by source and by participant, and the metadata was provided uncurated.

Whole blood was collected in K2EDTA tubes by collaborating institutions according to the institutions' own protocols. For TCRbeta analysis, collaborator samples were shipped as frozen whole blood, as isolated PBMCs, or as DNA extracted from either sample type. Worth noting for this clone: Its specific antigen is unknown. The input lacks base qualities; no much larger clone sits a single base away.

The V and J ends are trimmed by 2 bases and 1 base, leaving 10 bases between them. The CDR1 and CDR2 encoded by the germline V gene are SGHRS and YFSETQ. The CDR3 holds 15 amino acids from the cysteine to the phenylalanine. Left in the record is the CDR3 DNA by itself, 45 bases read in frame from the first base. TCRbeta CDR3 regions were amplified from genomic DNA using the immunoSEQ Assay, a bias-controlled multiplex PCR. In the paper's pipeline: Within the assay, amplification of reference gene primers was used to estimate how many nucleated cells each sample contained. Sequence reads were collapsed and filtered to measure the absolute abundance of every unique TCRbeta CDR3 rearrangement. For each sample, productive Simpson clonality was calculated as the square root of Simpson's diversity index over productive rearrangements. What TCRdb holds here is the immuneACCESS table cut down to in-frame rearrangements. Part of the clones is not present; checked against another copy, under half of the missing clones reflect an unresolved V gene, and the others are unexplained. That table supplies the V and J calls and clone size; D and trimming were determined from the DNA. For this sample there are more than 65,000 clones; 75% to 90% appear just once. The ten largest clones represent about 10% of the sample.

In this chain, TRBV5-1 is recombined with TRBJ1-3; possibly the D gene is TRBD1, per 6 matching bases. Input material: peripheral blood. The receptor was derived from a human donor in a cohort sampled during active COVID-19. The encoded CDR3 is CASSLGGVSGNTIYF. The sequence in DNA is TGCGCCAGCAGCTTAGGGGGGGTGTCTGGAAACACCATATATTTT.